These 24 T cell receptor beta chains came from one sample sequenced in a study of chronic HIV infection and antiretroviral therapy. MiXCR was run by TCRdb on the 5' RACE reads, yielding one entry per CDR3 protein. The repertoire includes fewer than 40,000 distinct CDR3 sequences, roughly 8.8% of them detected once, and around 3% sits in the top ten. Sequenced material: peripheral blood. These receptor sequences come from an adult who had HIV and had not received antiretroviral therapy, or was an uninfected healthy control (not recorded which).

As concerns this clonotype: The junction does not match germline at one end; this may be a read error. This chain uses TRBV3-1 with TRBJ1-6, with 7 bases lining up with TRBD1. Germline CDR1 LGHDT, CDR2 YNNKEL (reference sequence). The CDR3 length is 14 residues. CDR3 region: CVSSRQFLDRVLHF. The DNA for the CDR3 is TGTGTCAGCAGCCGCCAATTCCTTGACAGGGTCTTGCACTTT.

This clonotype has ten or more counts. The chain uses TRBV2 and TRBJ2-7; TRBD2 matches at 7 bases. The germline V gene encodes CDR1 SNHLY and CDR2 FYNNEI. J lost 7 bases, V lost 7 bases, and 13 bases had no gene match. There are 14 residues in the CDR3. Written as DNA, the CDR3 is TGTGCCAGCAAGGTCTGGGAGGGAACGGGGGAGCAGTACTTC. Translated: CASKVWEGTGEQYF. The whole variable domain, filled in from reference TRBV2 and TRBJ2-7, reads EPEVTQTPSHQVTQMGQEVILRCVPISNHLYFYWYRQILGQKVEFLVSFYNNEISEKSEIFDDQFSVERPDGSNFTLKIRSTKLEDSAMYFCASKVWEGTGEQYFGPGTRLTVT.

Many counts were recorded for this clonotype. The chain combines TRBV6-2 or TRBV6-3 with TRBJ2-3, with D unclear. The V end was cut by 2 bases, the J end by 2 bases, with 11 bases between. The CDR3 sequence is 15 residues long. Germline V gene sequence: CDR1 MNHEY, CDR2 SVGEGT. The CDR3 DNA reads TGTGCCAGCAGTTACGACACAGCGCTCACAGATACGCAGTATTTT. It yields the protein CASSYDTALTDTQYF.

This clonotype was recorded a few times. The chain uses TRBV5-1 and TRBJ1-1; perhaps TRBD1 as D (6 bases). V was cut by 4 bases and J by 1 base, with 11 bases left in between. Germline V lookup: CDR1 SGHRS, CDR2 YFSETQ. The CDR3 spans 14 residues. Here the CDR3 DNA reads TGCGCCAGCAGCCCAAGACAGGAGAACACTGAAGCTTTCTTT. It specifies CASSPRQENTEAFF.

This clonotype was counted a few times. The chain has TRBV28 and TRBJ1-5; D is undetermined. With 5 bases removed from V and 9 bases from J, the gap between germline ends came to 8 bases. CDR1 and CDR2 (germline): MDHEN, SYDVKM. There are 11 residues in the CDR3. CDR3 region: CASSPRGPQHF. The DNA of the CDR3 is TGTGCCAGCAGTCCACGGGGGCCCCAGCATTTT.

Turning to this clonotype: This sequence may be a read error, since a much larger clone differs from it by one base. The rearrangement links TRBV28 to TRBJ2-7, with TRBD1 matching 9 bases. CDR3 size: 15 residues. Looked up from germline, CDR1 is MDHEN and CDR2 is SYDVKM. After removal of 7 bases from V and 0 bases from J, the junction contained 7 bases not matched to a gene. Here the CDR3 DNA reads TGTGCCAGCACCGAACCGGGACAGGGCTCCTACGAGCAGTACTTC. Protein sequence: CASTEPGQGSYEQYF. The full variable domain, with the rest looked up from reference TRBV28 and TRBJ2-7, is DVKVTQSSRYLVKRTGEKVFLECVQDMDHENMFWYRQDPGLGLRLIYFSYDVKMKEKGDIPEGYSVSREKKERFSLILESASTNQTSMYLCASTEPGQGSYEQYFGPGTRLTVT.

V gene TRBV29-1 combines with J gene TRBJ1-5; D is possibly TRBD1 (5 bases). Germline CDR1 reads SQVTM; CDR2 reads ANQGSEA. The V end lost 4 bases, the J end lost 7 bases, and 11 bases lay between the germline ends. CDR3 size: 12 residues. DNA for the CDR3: TGCAGCGTTGCTGACAGTTTACAGCCCCAGCATTTT. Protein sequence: CSVADSLQPQHF.

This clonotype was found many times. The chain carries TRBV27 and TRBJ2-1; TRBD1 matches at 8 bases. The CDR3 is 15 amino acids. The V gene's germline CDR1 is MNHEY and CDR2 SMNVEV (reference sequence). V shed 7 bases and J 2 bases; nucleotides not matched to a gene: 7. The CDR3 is CASTQGQAAYNEQFF. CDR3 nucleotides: TGTGCCAGCACCCAGGGACAGGCCGCCTACAATGAGCAGTTCTTC.

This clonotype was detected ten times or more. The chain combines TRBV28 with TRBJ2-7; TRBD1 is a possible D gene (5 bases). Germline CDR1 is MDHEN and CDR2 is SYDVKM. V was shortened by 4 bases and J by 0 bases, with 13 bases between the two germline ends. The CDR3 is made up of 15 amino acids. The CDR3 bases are TGTGCCAGCAGTTCCGGACAACCAAGCTCCTACGAGCAGTACTTC. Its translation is CASSSGQPSSYEQYF.

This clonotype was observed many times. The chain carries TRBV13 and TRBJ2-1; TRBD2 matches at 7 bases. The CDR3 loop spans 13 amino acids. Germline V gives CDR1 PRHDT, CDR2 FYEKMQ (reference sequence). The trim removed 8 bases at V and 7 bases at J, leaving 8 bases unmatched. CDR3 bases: TGTGCCAGCTTAGAGAGACTAGCAAATGAGCAGTTCTTC. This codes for CASLERLANEQFF.

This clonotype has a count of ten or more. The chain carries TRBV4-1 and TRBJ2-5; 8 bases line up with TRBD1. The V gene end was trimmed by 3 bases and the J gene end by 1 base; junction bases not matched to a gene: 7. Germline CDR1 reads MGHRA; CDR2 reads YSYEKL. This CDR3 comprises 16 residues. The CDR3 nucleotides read TGCGCCAGCAGCCACTTTACCGGGACAGGCCAAGAGACCCAGTACTTC. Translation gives CASSHFTGTGQETQYF.

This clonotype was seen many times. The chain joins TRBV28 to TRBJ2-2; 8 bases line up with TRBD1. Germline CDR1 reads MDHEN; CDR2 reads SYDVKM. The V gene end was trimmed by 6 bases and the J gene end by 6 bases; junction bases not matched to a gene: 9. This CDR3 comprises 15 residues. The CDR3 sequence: CASSPGTGGSGELFF. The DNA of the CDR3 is TGTGCCAGCAGCCCCGGGACAGGTGGATCCGGGGAGCTGTTTTTT.

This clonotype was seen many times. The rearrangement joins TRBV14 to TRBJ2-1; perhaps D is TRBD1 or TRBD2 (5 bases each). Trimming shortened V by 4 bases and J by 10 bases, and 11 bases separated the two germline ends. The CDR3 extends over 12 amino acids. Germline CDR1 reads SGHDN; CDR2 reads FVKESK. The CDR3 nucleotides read TGTGCCAGCAGCCCGGGGCTTGGGGAGCAGTTCTTC. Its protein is CASSPGLGEQFF.

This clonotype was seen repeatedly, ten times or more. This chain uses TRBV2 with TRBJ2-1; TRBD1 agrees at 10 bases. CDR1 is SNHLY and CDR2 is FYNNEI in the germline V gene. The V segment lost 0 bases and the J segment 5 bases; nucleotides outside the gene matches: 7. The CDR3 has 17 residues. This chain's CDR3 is CASSEALPGQGDNEQFF. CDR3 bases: TGTGCCAGCAGTGAAGCGCTACCCGGACAGGGGGACAATGAGCAGTTCTTC.

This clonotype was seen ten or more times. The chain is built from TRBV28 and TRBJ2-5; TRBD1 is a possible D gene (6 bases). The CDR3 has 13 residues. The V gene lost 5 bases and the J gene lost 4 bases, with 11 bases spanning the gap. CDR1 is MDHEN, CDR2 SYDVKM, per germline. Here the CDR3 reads CASSRTVGETQYF. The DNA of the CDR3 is TGTGCCAGCAGTAGGACAGTTGGAGAGACCCAGTACTTC.

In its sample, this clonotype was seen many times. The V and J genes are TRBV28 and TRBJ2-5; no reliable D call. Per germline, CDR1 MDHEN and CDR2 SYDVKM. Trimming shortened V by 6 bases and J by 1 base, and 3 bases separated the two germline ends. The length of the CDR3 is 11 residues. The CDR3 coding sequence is TGTGCCAGCAGAACCCAAGAGACCCAGTACTTC. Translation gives CASRTQETQYF.

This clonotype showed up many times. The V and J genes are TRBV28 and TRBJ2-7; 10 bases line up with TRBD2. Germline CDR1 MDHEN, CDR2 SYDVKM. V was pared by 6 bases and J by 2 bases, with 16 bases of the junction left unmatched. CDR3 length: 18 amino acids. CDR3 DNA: TGTGCCAGCAGGGGGGACAGGATTTTAGCGGGAGGAACCTACGAGCAGTACTTC. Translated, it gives CASRGDRILAGGTYEQYF.

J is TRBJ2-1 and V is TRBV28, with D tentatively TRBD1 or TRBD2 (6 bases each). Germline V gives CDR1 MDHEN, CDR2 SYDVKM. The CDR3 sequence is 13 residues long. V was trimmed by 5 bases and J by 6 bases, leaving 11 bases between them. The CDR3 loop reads CASSKGGPNEQFF. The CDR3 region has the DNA TGTGCCAGCAGTAAGGGGGGTCCCAATGAGCAGTTCTTC.

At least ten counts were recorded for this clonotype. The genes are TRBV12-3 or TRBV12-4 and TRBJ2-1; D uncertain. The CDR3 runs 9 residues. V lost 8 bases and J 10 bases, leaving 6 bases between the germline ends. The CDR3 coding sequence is TGTGCCAGCGGTACGGAGCAGTTCTTC. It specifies CASGTEQFF.

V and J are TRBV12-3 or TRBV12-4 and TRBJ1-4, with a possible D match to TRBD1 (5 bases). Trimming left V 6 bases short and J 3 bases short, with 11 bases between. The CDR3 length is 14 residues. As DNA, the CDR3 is TGTGCCAGCAGACGGGGGGAATCTAATGAAAAACTGTTTTTT. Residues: CASRRGESNEKLFF.

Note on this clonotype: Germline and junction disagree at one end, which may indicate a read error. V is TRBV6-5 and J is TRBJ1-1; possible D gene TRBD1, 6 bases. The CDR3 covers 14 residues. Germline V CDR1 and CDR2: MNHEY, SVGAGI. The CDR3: CASSLQGLDTETFF. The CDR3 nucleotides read TGTGCCAGCAGCCTACAGGGCTTGGACACTGAAACTTTCTTT.

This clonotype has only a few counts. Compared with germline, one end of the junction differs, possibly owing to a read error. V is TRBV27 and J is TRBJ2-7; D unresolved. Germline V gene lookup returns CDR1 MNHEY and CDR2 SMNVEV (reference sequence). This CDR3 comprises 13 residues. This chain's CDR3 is CVSSPRAVWEQYF. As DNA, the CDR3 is TGTGTCAGCAGTCCTAGGGCGGTATGGGAGCAGTACTTC.

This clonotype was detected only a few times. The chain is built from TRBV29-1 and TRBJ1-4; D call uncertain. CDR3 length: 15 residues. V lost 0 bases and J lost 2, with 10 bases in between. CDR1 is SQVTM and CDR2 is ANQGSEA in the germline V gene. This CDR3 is CSVEDPRATNEKLFF. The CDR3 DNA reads TGCAGCGTTGAAGATCCGAGGGCCACTAATGAAAAACTGTTTTTT.

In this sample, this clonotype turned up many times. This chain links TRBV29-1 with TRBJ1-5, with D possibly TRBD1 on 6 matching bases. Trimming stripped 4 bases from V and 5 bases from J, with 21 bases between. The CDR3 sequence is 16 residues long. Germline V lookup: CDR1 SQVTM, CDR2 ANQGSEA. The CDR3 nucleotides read TGCAGCGTTGGGAAGGGCAGGGGCGAACACGATCAGCCCCAGCATTTT. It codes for CSVGKGRGEHDQPQHF.